Each of the 5 T cell receptor beta chains below was sequenced from the same sample in a study of control samples from healthy donors and cancer patients. TCRdb keeps only in-frame clones here, not all; method: immunoSEQ multiplex PCR. Of 100,000 to 150,000 clones listed, around 90% were seen once; the top ten hold less than 7%. Sequencing was carried out using blood. These receptors were collected from a young man in good health.

This chain connects TRBV9 to TRBJ1-3; D is possibly TRBD1 (6 bases). The germline V gene encodes CDR1 SGDLS and CDR2 YYNGEE. This CDR3 spans 17 amino acids. V was pared by 3 bases and J by 0 bases, with 16 bases between. CDR3 loop: CASSAIPGQSSGNTIYF. CDR3 DNA sequence: TGTGCCAGCAGCGCCATACCTGGACAGTCCTCTGGAAACACCATATATTTT.

V usage is TRBV11-2 and J usage is TRBJ1-1, with D unclear. Germline CDR1 reads SGHAT; CDR2 reads FQNNGV. The CDR3 length is 14 residues. V was clipped by 4 bases and J by 5 bases, with 14 bases between them. DNA for the CDR3: TGTGCCAGCAGCTCCCGCCAACAGAGGACTGAAGCTTTCTTT. It codes for CASSSRQQRTEAFF.

The V gene is TRBV27, the J gene TRBJ2-2; TRBD2 matches 8 bases. Germline lookup yields CDR1 MNHEY and CDR2 SMNVEV (reference sequence). This CDR3 region has 15 residues. With 6 bases clipped from V and 3 bases from J, the junction kept 6 bases outside the gene matches. CDR3 DNA sequence: TGTGCCAGCAGACATCCGGGGGGGTACACCGGGGAGCTGTTTTTT. Translated: CASRHPGGYTGELFF.

The V gene is TRBV5-4, the J gene TRBJ2-5; tentatively, D is TRBD2 (5 bases). The V end was cut by 4 bases, the J end by 0 bases, with 10 bases between. This CDR3 spans 14 amino acids. Germline values: CDR1 SGHNT, CDR2 YYREEE (reference sequence). The CDR3 is CASSATRNQETQYF. The CDR3 region has the DNA TGTGCCAGCAGCGCAACTAGAAACCAAGAGACCCAGTACTTC.

The chain carries TRBV5-4 and TRBJ1-2; no reliable D call. The V gene lost 0 bases and the J gene lost 7 bases, with 13 bases spanning the gap. CDR3 length equals 14 residues. Germline V gene lookup returns CDR1 SGHNT and CDR2 YYREEE (reference sequence). CDR3 DNA sequence: TGTGCCAGCAGCTTGGAAAGTGGGCCGGGTGGCTACACCTTC. As protein: CASSLESGPGGYTF. Supplemented by reference TRBV5-4 and TRBJ1-2, the full variable domain reads ETGVTQSPTHLIKTRGQQVTLRCSSQSGHNTVSWYQQALGQGPQFIFQYYREEENGRGNFPPRFSGLQFPNYSSELNVNALELDDSALYLCASSLESGPGGYTFGSGTRLTVV.